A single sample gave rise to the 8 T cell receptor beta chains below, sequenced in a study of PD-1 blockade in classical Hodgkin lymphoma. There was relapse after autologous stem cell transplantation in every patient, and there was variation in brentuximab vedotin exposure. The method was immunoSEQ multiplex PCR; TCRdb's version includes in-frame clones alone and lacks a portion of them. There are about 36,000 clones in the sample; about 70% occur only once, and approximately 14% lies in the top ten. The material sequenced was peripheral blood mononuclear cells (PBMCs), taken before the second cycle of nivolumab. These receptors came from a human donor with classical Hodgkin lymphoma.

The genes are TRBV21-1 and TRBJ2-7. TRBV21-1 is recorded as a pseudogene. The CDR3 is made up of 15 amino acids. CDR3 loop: CASSKQREHTYEQYF. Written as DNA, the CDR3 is TGTGCCAGCAGCAAACAGAGAGAGCATACCTACGAGCAGTACTTC.

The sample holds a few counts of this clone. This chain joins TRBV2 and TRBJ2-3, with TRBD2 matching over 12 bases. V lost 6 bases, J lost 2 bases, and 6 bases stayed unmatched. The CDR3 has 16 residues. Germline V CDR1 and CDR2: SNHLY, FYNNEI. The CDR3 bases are TGTGCCAGCAGACCTACTAGCGGGGGGATCACAGATACGCAGTATTTT. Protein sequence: CASRPTSGGITDTQYF. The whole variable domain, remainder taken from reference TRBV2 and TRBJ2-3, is EPEVTQTPSHQVTQMGQEVILRCVPISNHLYFYWYRQILGQKVEFLVSFYNNEISEKSEIFDDQFSVERPDGSNFTLKIRSTKLEDSAMYFCASRPTSGGITDTQYFGPGTRLTVL.

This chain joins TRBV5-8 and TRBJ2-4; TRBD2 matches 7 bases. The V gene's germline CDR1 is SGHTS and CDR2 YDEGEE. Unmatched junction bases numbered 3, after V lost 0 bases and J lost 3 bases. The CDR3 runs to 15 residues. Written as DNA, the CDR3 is TGTGCCAGCAGCTTGGGCGGGAGCTACAAAAACATTCAGTACTTC. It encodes CASSLGGSYKNIQYF.

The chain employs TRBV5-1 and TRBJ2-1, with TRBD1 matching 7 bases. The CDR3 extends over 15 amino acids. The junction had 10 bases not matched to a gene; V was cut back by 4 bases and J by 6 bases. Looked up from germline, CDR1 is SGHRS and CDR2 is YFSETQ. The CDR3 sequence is CASSPTGTAPNEQFF. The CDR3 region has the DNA TGCGCCAGCAGCCCGACCGGGACAGCGCCCAATGAGCAGTTCTTC.

DNA for the CDR3: TGTGCCAGCAGCCCCGAGCGGGGTTACGAGCAGTACTTC. It specifies CASSPERGYEQYF. The chain couples TRBV7-2 to TRBJ2-7, with 7 bases aligning to TRBD2. The CDR3 is made up of 13 amino acids. V lost 5 bases, J lost 4 bases, and 5 bases stayed unmatched. Germline lookup yields CDR1 SGHTA and CDR2 FQGNSA. The whole variable domain, remainder taken from reference TRBV7-2 and TRBJ2-7, is GAGVSQSPSNKVTEKGKDVELRCDPISGHTALYWYRQSLGQGLEFLIYFQGNSAPDKSGLPSDRFSAERTGGSVSTLTIQRTQQEDSAVYLCASSPERGYEQYFGPGTRLTVT.

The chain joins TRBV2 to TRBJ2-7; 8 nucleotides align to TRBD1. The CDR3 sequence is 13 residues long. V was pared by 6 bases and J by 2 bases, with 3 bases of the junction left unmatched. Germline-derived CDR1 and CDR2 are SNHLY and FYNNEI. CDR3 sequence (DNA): TGTGCCAGCAGGCCAGGGGGCCCCTACGAGCAGTACTTC. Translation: CASRPGGPYEQYF.

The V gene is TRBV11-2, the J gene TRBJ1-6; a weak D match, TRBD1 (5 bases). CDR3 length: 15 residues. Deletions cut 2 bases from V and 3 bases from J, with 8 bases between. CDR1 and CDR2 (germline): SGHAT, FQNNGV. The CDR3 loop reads CASSLQGGYNSPLHF. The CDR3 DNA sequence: TGTGCCAGCAGCTTACAGGGAGGCTATAATTCACCCCTCCACTTT.

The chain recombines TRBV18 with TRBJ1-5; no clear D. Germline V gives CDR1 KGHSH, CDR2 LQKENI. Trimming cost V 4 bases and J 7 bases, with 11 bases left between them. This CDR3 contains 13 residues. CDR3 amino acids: CASSLENFQPQHF. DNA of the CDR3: TGTGCCAGCTCACTGGAAAATTTCCAGCCCCAGCATTTT. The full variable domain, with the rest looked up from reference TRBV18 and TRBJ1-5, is NAGVMQNPRHLVRRRGQEARLRCSPMKGHSHVYWYRQLPEEGLKFMVYLQKENIIDESGMPKERFSAEFPKEGPSILRIQQVVRGDSAAYFCASSLENFQPQHFGDGTRLSIL.